This T cell receptor beta chain was found in a study of cytomegalovirus exposure and HLA in healthy donors. Findings of the study overall: The study designated roughly 160 TCR beta chains cytomegalovirus-associated. In an earlier analysis, about 87% or about 30%: the productive usage of most TCR beta V segments. Common viral pathogens seemed to be connected with several of the most significant clusters, according to a later analysis.

This clone was recorded only once. The antigen remains undetermined. V gave up 3 bases and J gave up 4 bases, with 10 bases separating them. The CDR3 consists of 14 residues. Germline CDR1 reads SNHLY; CDR2 reads FYNNEI. PCR involved 60 Vbeta and 13 Jbeta primers. Sequencing used immunoSEQ multiplex PCR; TCRdb keeps in-frame clones, though not all of them. The sample shows roughly 140,000 clones, under 70% of them seen only once. Input material: PBMCs. The chain couples TRBV2 to TRBJ2-4; D is unresolved. This TCR came from a woman in her twenties or thirties in good health and CMV-seropositive. CDR3 amino acids: CASSEMSAKNIQYF. In DNA form, the CDR3 reads TGTGCCAGCAGTGAGATGTCCGCGAAAAACATTCAGTACTTC.